This record covers a single T cell receptor beta chain. At one of its ends the junction is not consistent with the germline gene, which may arise from a read error. With random hexamers, 0.5 to 1 ug RNA was reverse transcribed. One entry per CDR3 protein, called by TCRdb with MiXCR from the immunoSEQ multiplex PCR reads. Of 80,000 to 90,000 distinct CDR3 sequences listed, approximately 95% are singletons. CDR3 size: 14 residues. CDR1 is SSHAT and CDR2 is FNYEAQ in the germline V gene (reference sequence). This entry is derived from a study of CD8 T cells in Susac syndrome. The chain employs TRBV7-7 and TRBJ2-5; D may be TRBD2 (6 bases). The sequence came from a human donor with Susac syndrome. Sequencing input: CD8+ T cells from PBMCs. CDR3 sequence reads: CASSPDYNQETQYF. CDR3 nucleotides: TGTGCTAGCAGCCCGGACTACAACCAAGAGACCCAGTACTTC.